These T cell receptor beta chains were read from a single sample in a study of T cells in Graves' hyperthyroidism and ophthalmopathy. Each CDR3 protein is one row after TCRdb ran MiXCR on the multiplex PCR reads. The sample lists around 600,000 distinct CDR3 sequences, approximately 15% occurring once. The material sequenced was blood. These receptors all come from a woman aged 18-29 years with Graves' ophthalmopathy. Both conserved end residues are part of each CDR3. A D gene is named only where the DNA matches it firmly. Clone size appears in some rows only: once, few, many, or a class for an expanded clone.

V gene,J gene,D gene,clone size,CDR3 DNA,CDR3 protein
TRBV7-2,TRBJ2-7,TRBD2,many,TGTGCCAGCAGCCCCCGTCCGGCGGGAGGTTACGAGCAGTACTTC,CASSPRPAGGYEQYF
TRBV28,TRBJ2-5,.,many,TGTGCCAGCAGAACGGGAGTCGGGACCCAGTACTTC,CASRTGVGTQYF
TRBV7-2,TRBJ2-2,.,few,TGTGCCAGCAGCCCACCAGGGTTTGGAGACACCGGGGAGCTGTTTTTT,CASSPPGFGDTGELFF
TRBV3-1,TRBJ2-7,TRBD2,many,TGTGCCAGCAGCCCTTGGACTAGCGGGAGCCACGAGCAGTACTTC,CASSPWTSGSHEQYF
TRBV5-8,TRBJ2-1,.,many,TGTGCCAGCAGCGCCCGGTGGACCTACAATGAGCAGTTCTTC,CASSARWTYNEQFF
TRBV3-1,TRBJ1-2,TRBD1,many,TGTGCCAGCAGCCAAGGGACAGGCGGTAAAGGCTACACCTTC,CASSQGTGGKGYTF
TRBV19,TRBJ2-4,TRBD1,.,TGTGCCAGTAGTATCTACAGGGGGGTACTAATAGCCAAAAACATTCAGTACTTC,CASSIYRGVLIAKNIQYF
TRBV6-1,TRBJ2-7,.,.,TGTGCCAGCATCGAACCCAGGGAGCCCTACGAGCAGTACTTC,CASIEPREPYEQYF
TRBV18,TRBJ2-7,TRBD1,many,TGTGCCAGCTCACCGGGACAGAACCGCTACGAGCAGTACTTC,CASSPGQNRYEQYF
TRBV27,TRBJ2-3,.,many,TGTGCCAGCAGTTTGACAGATTTCACAGATACGCAGTATTTT,CASSLTDFTDTQYF
TRBV28,TRBJ2-7,.,many,TGTGCCAGCAGACCACAGGGACTTACCTACGAGCAGTACTTC,CASRPQGLTYEQYF
TRBV6-6,TRBJ2-5,.,.,TGTGCCAGCAGTTACTTAGGGGGGCAAGAGACCCAGTACTTC,CASSYLGGQETQYF
TRBV6-5,TRBJ2-7,.,many,TGTGCCAGCAGTTACTCCAGTTATCCCCACTACGAGCAGTACTTC,CASSYSSYPHYEQYF
TRBV6-1,TRBJ2-7,.,few,TGTGCCAGCAGCTGGAGCGCAGAGCAGTACTTC,CASSWSAEQYF
TRBV7-9,TRBJ2-7,.,many,TGTGCCAGCAGCCTAGGACTGCGTGGGGGATACGAGCAGTACTTC,CASSLGLRGGYEQYF
TRBV6-2/TRBV6-3,TRBJ2-1,.,few,TGTGCCAGCAGTTACGGTACAGGGAGAAGCAATGAGCAGTTCTTC,CASSYGTGRSNEQFF
TRBV14,TRBJ1-2,.,.,TGTGCCAGCAGCCAGTGGCAGGCTAACTATGGCTACACCTTC,CASSQWQANYGYTF
TRBV12-3/TRBV12-4,TRBJ2-5,TRBD2,many,TGTGCCAGCAGTTTGTTTCGACTAGCGGGATGGGTTGAGACCCAGTACTTC,CASSLFRLAGWVETQYF
TRBV28,TRBJ2-1,TRBD2,many,TGTGCCAGCAGTTTAGACGTACTAGCGGGCCTGGCCTACAATGAGCAGTTCTTC,CASSLDVLAGLAYNEQFF
TRBV5-1,TRBJ2-4,.,many,TGCGCCAGCAGGGCTCCCTCCAGTAGCGACATTCAGTACTTC,CASRAPSSSDIQYF
TRBV30,TRBJ2-5,.,many,TGTGCCTGGAGTGTCCCTGCGGGGCGGGAGACCCAGTACTTC,CAWSVPAGRETQYF
TRBV7-9,TRBJ2-7,.,few,TGTGCCAGCAGGGCAGGACCGAACGGCTACGAGCAGTACTTC,CASRAGPNGYEQYF
TRBV25-1,TRBJ2-4,TRBD1,.,TGTGCCAGCAGTGACCGGGACAGAAAAAACATTCAGTACTTC,CASSDRDRKNIQYF
TRBV7-3,TRBJ2-7,TRBD2,many,TGTGCCAGCAGCCCGAATGAGCGGGACCGGCAGTACTTC,CASSPNERDRQYF
TRBV7-3,TRBJ2-6,.,.,TGTGCCAGCAGCTTAAATACAGGTGGGGCCAACGTCCTGACTTTC,CASSLNTGGANVLTF
TRBV6-5,TRBJ1-5,.,many,TGTGCCAGCAGTTACCACTGGAATAGCAATCAGCCCCAGCATTTT,CASSYHWNSNQPQHF